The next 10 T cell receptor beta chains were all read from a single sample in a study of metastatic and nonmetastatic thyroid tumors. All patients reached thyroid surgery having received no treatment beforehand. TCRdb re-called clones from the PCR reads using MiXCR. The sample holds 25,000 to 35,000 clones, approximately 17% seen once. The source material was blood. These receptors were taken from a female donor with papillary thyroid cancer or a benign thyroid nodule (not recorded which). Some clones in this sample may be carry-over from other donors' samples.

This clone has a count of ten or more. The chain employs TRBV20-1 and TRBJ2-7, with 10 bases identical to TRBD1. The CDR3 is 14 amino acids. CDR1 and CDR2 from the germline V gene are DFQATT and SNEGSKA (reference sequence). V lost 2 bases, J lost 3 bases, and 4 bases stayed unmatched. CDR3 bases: TGCAGTGCTAGACCCGGGACAGGGGTCTACGAGCAGTACTTC. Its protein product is CSARPGTGVYEQYF.

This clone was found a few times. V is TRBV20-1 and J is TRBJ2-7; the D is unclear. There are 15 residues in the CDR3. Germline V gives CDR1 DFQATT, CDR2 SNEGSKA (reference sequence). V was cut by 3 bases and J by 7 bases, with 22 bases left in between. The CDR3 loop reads CSASHLGRVLGEQYF. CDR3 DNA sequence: TGCAGTGCTAGCCACCTCGGTCGGGTGCTAGGAGAGCAGTACTTC.

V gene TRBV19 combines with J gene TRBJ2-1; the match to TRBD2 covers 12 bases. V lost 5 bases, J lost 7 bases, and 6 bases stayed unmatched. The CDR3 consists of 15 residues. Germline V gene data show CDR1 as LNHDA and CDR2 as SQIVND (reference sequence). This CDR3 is CASSETSGSGNEQFF. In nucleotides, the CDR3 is TGTGCCAGTAGTGAGACTAGCGGGAGTGGGAATGAGCAGTTCTTC.

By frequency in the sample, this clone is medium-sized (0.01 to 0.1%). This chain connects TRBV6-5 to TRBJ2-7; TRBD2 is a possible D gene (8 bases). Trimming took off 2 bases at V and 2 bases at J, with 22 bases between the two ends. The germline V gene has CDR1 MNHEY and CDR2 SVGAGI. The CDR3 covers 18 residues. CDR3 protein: CASSYTDRARGAPYEQYF. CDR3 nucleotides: TGTGCCAGCAGTTACACCGACAGGGCGCGGGGGGCCCCCTACGAGCAGTACTTC.

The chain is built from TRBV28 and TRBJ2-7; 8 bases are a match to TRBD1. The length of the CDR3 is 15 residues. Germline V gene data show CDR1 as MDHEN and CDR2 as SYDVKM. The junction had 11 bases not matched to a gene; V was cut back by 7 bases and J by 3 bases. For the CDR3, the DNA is TGTGCCAGCATTCCCCCCGGTACAGGGGGCTACGAGCAGTACTTC. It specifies CASIPPGTGGYEQYF.

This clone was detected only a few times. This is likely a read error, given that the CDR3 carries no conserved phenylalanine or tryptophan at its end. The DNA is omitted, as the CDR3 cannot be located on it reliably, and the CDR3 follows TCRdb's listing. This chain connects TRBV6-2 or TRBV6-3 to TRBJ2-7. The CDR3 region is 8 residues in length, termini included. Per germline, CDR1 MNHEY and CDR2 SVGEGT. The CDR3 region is CASSYSVS.

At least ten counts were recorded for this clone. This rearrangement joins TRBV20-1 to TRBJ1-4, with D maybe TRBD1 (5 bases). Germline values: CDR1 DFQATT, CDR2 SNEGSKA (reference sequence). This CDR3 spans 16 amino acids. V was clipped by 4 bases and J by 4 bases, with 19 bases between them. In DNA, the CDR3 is TGCAGTGCTACCCTTGGGGGGGTCGGGGATAATGAAAAACTGTTTTTT. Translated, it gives CSATLGGVGDNEKLFF.

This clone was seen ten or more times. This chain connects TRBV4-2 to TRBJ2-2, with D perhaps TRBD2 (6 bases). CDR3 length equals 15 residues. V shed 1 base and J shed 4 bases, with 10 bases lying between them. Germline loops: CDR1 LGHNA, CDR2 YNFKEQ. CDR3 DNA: TGTGCCAGCAGCCAAGGCGGGATCGGCACCGGGGAGCTGTTTTTT. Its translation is CASSQGGIGTGELFF.

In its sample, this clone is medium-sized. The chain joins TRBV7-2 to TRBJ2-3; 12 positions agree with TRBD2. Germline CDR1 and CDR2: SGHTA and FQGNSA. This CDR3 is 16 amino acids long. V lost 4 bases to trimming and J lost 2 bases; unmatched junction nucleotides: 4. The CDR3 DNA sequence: TGTGCCAGCAGCTCGACTAGCGGGAGATTCACAGATACGCAGTATTTT. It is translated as CASSSTSGRFTDTQYF.

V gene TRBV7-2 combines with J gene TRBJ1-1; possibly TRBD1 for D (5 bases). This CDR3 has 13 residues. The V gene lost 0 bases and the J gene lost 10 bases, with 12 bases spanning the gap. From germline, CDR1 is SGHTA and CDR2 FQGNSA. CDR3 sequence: CASSLARGGAAFF. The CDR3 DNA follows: TGTGCCAGCAGCTTAGCGCGGGGGGGAGCAGCTTTCTTT.